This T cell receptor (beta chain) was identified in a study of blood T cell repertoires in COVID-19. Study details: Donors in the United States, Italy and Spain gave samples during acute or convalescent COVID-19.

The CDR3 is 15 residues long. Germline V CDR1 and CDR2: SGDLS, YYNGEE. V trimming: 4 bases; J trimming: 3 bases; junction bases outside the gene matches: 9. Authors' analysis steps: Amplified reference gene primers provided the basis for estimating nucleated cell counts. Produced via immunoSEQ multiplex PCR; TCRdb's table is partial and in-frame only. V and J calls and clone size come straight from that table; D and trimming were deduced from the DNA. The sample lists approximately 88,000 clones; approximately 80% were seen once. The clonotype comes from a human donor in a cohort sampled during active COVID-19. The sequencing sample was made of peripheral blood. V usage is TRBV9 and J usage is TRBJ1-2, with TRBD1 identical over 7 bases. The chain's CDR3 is CASSPRQGSDYGYTF. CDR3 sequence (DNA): TGTGCCAGCAGCCCTCGACAGGGTTCGGACTATGGCTACACCTTC. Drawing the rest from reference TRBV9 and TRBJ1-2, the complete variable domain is DSGVTQTPKHLITATGQRVTLRCSPRSGDLSVYWYQQSLDQGLQFLIQYYNGEERAKGNILERFSAQQFPDLHSELNLSSLELGDSALYFCASSPRQGSDYGYTFGSGTRLTVV.